These T cell receptor beta chains were read from a single sample in a study of T cells in Graves' hyperthyroidism and ophthalmopathy. MiXCR, applied by TCRdb to the multiplex PCR reads, yields one record per CDR3 protein. The sample holds 250,000 to 350,000 distinct CDR3 sequences, roughly 15% seen once. Material: blood. The receptor set was obtained from a man aged 30 to 45 with Graves' hyperthyroidism. The CDR3 runs from the conserved cysteine through the conserved F or W. D genes are given only for firm matches. Size tells how often a clone was seen (once, few, many) or the class of an expanded clone, and some rows leave it out.

clone size	V gene	J gene	CDR3 length	D gene	CDR3 protein	CDR3 DNA
-	TRBV3-1	TRBJ1-1	14	TRBD1	CASRLRGAGAKAFF	TGTGCCAGTAGGCTCAGGGGGGCAGGTGCTAAAGCTTTCTTT
many	TRBV28	TRBJ1-5	14	TRBD1	CASSLDREEQPQHF	TGTGCCAGCAGTTTAGACAGGGAGGAGCAGCCCCAGCATTTT
many	TRBV10-3	TRBJ2-5	14	TRBD1	CAISERDSQETQYF	TGTGCCATCAGTGAGCGGGACAGCCAAGAGACCCAGTACTTC
many	TRBV6-1	TRBJ1-1	14	-	CASRTRRKNTEAFF	TGTGCCAGCAGAACCCGACGGAAGAACACTGAAGCTTTCTTT
-	TRBV30	TRBJ2-2	12	-	CAWRKWPGELFF	TGTGCCTGGAGAAAATGGCCCGGGGAGCTGTTTTTT
many	TRBV5-1	TRBJ1-1	13	-	CASSLQGDTEAFF	TGCGCCAGCAGCTTACAGGGAGACACTGAAGCTTTCTTT
many	TRBV5-8	TRBJ2-1	16	-	CASSARERRVDSEQFF	TGTGCCAGCAGCGCTAGGGAGAGGAGGGTCGATAGTGAGCAGTTCTTC
many	TRBV30	TRBJ2-4	12	TRBD1	CAWSQGAGIQYF	TGTGCCTGGAGTCAGGGGGCCGGCATTCAGTACTTC
many	TRBV11-2	TRBJ2-1	13	-	CASSLDRAPEQFF	TGTGCCAGCAGCTTAGATCGCGCTCCTGAGCAGTTCTTC
many	TRBV28	TRBJ1-5	16	-	CASSLHRAQLGQPQHF	TGTGCCAGCAGTTTACACCGGGCTCAATTAGGTCAGCCCCAGCATTTT
many	TRBV15	TRBJ1-4	16	-	CATSREGVGANEKLFF	TGTGCCACCAGCAGAGAGGGGGTCGGTGCTAATGAAAAACTGTTTTTT
-	TRBV10-2	TRBJ2-7	11	-	CASSESSEQYF	TGCGCCAGCAGTGAGTCTTCCGAGCAGTACTTC
-	TRBV7-2	TRBJ1-5	15	-	CASSWGGISNQPQHF	TGTGCCAGCAGTTGGGGGGGTATCAGCAATCAGCCCCAGCATTTT
-	TRBV29-1	TRBJ2-7	11	-	CSVEGGAEQYF	TGCAGCGTTGAAGGGGGGGCGGAGCAGTACTTC
many	TRBV24-1	TRBJ2-1	12	-	CATSVHGLEQFF	TGTGCCACCAGTGTCCACGGACTCGAGCAGTTCTTC
-	TRBV20-1	TRBJ2-1	11	TRBD2	CSASGGRALFF	TGCAGTGCTAGTGGGGGGAGGGCCCTGTTCTTC
-	TRBV4-1	TRBJ2-7	15	TRBD1	CASSRRPGTGSEQYF	TGCGCCAGCAGCCGCCGCCCCGGGACAGGGTCCGAGCAGTACTTC
many	TRBV10-2	TRBJ1-2	16	TRBD1	CASSAGQTGWGYGYTF	TGCGCCAGCAGTGCGGGACAGACGGGGTGGGGCTATGGCTACACCTTC
-	TRBV4-1	TRBJ2-1	15	-	CASSQIQTAYNEQFF	TGCGCCAGCAGCCAAATACAGACGGCCTACAATGAGCAGTTCTTC
-	TRBV10-2	TRBJ2-7	15	TRBD2	CASSGRTSKTYEQYF	TGCGCCAGCAGCGGGAGGACTAGTAAAACCTACGAGCAGTACTTC
few	TRBV5-1	TRBJ2-3	14	-	CASSLDQSFGTQYF	TGCGCCAGCAGCTTGGATCAGTCCTTCGGTACGCAGTATTTT
few	TRBV5-1	TRBJ2-7	13	-	CASSSTGNYEQYF	TGCGCCAGCAGCTCGACGGGGAACTACGAGCAGTACTTC
many	TRBV24-1	TRBJ2-7	14	TRBD1	CATSATGGSYEQYF	TGTGCCACCAGTGCAACAGGGGGCTCCTACGAGCAGTACTTC
few	TRBV15	TRBJ2-3	15	-	CATSRVGAGTDTQYF	TGTGCCACCAGCAGAGTGGGGGCTGGCACAGATACGCAGTATTTT
many	TRBV30	TRBJ1-6	12	-	CASTANLSPLHF	TGTGCCTCGACGGCGAACCTTTCACCCCTCCACTTT
many	TRBV30	TRBJ2-1	13	-	CAWSAVRYNEQFF	TGTGCCTGGAGTGCCGTCCGGTACAATGAGCAGTTCTTC
many	TRBV13	TRBJ2-3	17	TRBD2	CASSFLLAGPTTDTQYF	TGTGCCAGCAGCTTTTTGCTAGCGGGACCGACCACAGATACGCAGTATTTT
-	TRBV30	TRBJ2-7	16	TRBD2	CAWRQGGAGASYEQYF	TGTGCCTGGAGGCAGGGTGGAGCGGGAGCCTCCTACGAGCAGTACTTC
few	TRBV2	TRBJ2-1	12	-	CASNEEGREQFF	TGTGCCAGCAACGAGGAGGGGCGAGAGCAGTTCTTC
many	TRBV20-1	TRBJ2-1	10	-	CSARKSAQFF	TGCAGTGCTAGGAAGTCTGCGCAGTTCTTC
many	TRBV2	TRBJ2-7	13	-	CASSAGQIHEQYF	TGTGCCAGCAGTGCTGGGCAAATCCACGAGCAGTACTTC
few	TRBV29-1	TRBJ1-4	13	TRBD1	CSVGQGGNEKLFF	TGCAGCGTGGGGCAGGGGGGAAATGAAAAACTGTTTTTT
-	TRBV19	TRBJ2-1	14	TRBD2	CASTPGRGVDEQFF	TGTGCCAGTACCCCGGGACGGGGGGTCGATGAGCAGTTCTTC
-	TRBV6-1	TRBJ2-7	11	-	CASSEALEQYF	TGTGCCAGCAGTGAAGCCTTGGAGCAGTACTTC
few	TRBV5-6	TRBJ2-1	17	-	CASSLGSGVRSYNEQFF	TGTGCCAGCAGCTTGGGTTCAGGGGTAAGGTCCTACAATGAGCAGTTCTTC
many	TRBV12-3/TRBV12-4	TRBJ2-1	14	-	CATSPDSSYNEQFF	TGTGCCACCTCACCGGATAGCTCCTACAATGAGCAGTTCTTC
many	TRBV7-9	TRBJ2-1	14	-	CASSLRSGTGEQFF	TGTGCCAGCAGCTTAAGGTCTGGGACGGGTGAGCAGTTCTTC
-	TRBV12-3/TRBV12-4	TRBJ1-4	15	-	CASSHLRGSNEKLFF	TGTGCCAGCAGTCATCTCAGGGGATCTAATGAAAAACTGTTTTTT
few	TRBV20-1	TRBJ2-3	15	-	CSARDWEDGTDTQYF	TGCAGTGCTAGAGATTGGGAAGATGGGACAGATACGCAGTATTTT
many	TRBV18	TRBJ2-7	13	-	CASSLRPTNEQYF	TGTGCCAGCTCACTCAGACCGACAAACGAGCAGTACTTC
few	TRBV6-1	TRBJ1-6	14	TRBD1	CASSRQGRNSPLHF	TGTGCCAGCAGTCGACAGGGGCGCAATTCACCCCTCCACTTT
few	TRBV28	TRBJ1-5	15	TRBD1	CASSLPGGYDQPQHF	TGTGCCAGCAGTCTTCCAGGGGGGTATGATCAGCCCCAGCATTTT
many	TRBV20-1	TRBJ1-1	13	-	CSARSQANTEAFF	TGCAGTGCTAGGTCCCAGGCCAACACTGAAGCTTTCTTT
few	TRBV15	TRBJ2-2	19	TRBD2	CATSLRGLAGGPNTGELFF	TGTGCCACCAGCCTCCGGGGACTAGCGGGAGGCCCGAACACCGGGGAGCTGTTTTTT
few	TRBV4-1	TRBJ2-7	16	-	CASSQEAGVGSWEQYF	TGCGCCAGCAGCCAAGAGGCAGGGGTGGGGAGCTGGGAGCAGTACTTC